What follows are 2 T cell receptor beta chains derived from one specimen sequenced in a study of blood T cell repertoires in COVID-19. Some clones are missing from TCRdb's copy, which holds only in-frame ones; the method was immunoSEQ multiplex PCR. The sample carries around 160,000 clones, 85% to 90% recorded once. Sequencing was done on a sample of peripheral blood. The receptors here all came from a woman in her seventies with COVID-19, enrolled during active disease.

The chain uses TRBV15 and TRBJ1-6; D gene uncertain. Trimming removed 1 base from V and 3 bases from J, with 19 bases in between. The germline gives CDR1 LNHNV, CDR2 YYDKDF (reference sequence). The CDR3 runs to 19 residues. CDR3 in DNA: TGTGCCACCAGCAGAGGACTTTGGACTAAACGGGTCTATAATTCACCCCTCCACTTT. It codes for CATSRGLWTKRVYNSPLHF.

V and J are TRBV12-3 or TRBV12-4 and TRBJ1-2; 11 bases are shared with TRBD1. J gave up 5 bases and V 8 bases, and 4 bases lay outside the gene matches. This CDR3 has 13 residues. CDR3 residues: CASGQGARYGYTF. The CDR3 DNA sequence: TGTGCCAGCGGACAGGGGGCGAGGTATGGCTACACCTTC.